Each of the 16 T cell receptor beta chains below was sequenced from the same sample in a study of cytomegalovirus exposure and HLA in healthy donors. The PCR had 60 Vbeta and 13 Jbeta primers. Clones were sequenced by immunoSEQ multiplex PCR, and TCRdb holds only the in-frame ones, with some missing. The data show under 150,000 clones, roughly 80% seen once. Sequencing was performed on PBMCs. The receptors shown here come from a woman between 40 and 55 years old in good health and CMV-seropositive.

This clone occurred a few times. V and J are TRBV19 and TRBJ1-1; the D gene is possibly TRBD1 (5 bases). Trimming shortened V by 7 bases and J by 7 bases, and 19 bases separated the two germline ends. The CDR3 extends over 14 amino acids. In germline, CDR1 is LNHDA, CDR2 SQIVND (reference sequence). For the CDR3, the DNA is TGTGCCAGTATCAGCCTCGGGGGGGGAGATGAAGCTTTCTTT. This encodes CASISLGGGDEAFF.

This chain connects TRBV25-1 to TRBJ2-5, with TRBD1 matching over 9 bases. The J call may be wrong; the DNA end is better matched by TRBJ2-7. The CDR3 spans 14 residues. CDR1 is MGHDK and CDR2 is SYGVNS in the germline V gene. Here the CDR3 DNA reads TGTGCCAGCAGTGGCCGGGACAGGGTACACGAGCAGTACTTC. Amino acids: CASSGRDRVHEQYF.

The chain recombines TRBV7-9 with TRBJ1-1; maybe TRBD1 (6 bases). Per germline, CDR1 SEHNR and CDR2 FQNEAQ (reference sequence). Trimming left V 5 bases short and J 5 bases short, with 15 bases between. There are 14 residues in the CDR3. In DNA, the CDR3 is TGTGCCAGCAGCCTCCAGGGGCTCGGAACTGAAGCTTTCTTT. This gives the protein CASSLQGLGTEAFF.

This sequence joins TRBV28 and TRBJ1-2, with TRBD1 matching 8 bases. With 3 bases clipped from V and 7 bases from J, the junction kept 4 bases outside the gene matches. The CDR3 runs to 13 residues. Germline V CDR1 and CDR2: MDHEN, SYDVKM. The CDR3: CASSFRGRGGYTF. The CDR3 coding sequence is TGTGCCAGCAGTTTCAGGGGGCGAGGTGGCTACACCTTC.

In its sample, this clone was seen a few times. This sequence joins TRBV5-5 and TRBJ2-1, with D perhaps matching TRBD1 (6 bases). The CDR3 sequence is 19 residues long. V lost 0 bases and J 0 bases, leaving 19 bases between the germline ends. Per germline, CDR1 SGHKS and CDR2 YYEKEE (reference sequence). The CDR3 protein is CASSLAPSLGQYSYNEQFF. In DNA, the CDR3 is TGTGCCAGCAGCTTGGCCCCATCGCTTGGACAGTACTCCTACAATGAGCAGTTCTTC.

J is TRBJ2-7 and V is TRBV10-3; TRBD2 aligns across 11 bases. Germline CDR1 is ENHRY and CDR2 is SYGVKD. CDR3 length equals 14 residues. The junction had 2 bases not matched to a gene; V was cut back by 5 bases and J by 2 bases. CDR3 region: CAISISGGAYEQYF. The CDR3 DNA reads TGTGCCATCAGTATTAGCGGGGGGGCCTACGAGCAGTACTTC.

This clone was detected once. V gene TRBV23-1 combines with J gene TRBJ2-3, with 9 positions matching TRBD2. TRBV23-1 has ORF status, its function being uncertain. The junction had 7 bases not matched to a gene; V was cut back by 8 bases and J by 1 base. This CDR3 has 15 residues. The CDR3 spells CASGGGAKGTDTQYF. In DNA, the CDR3 is TGCGCCAGCGGCGGGGGGGCGAAGGGCACAGATACGCAGTATTTT.

The chain combines TRBV11-2 with TRBJ1-5; a weak D match, TRBD1 (5 bases). This CDR3 spans 15 amino acids. Trimming cost V 1 base and J 7 bases, with 14 bases left between them. CDR1 is SGHAT and CDR2 is FQNNGV in the germline V gene. CDR3 sequence: CASSLGVGVRQPQHF. For the CDR3, the DNA is TGTGCCAGCAGCTTAGGGGTAGGGGTGAGACAGCCCCAGCATTTT.

The chain joins TRBV6-1 to TRBJ1-1, with D perhaps TRBD1 (6 bases). Trimming left V 6 bases short and J 1 base short, with 9 bases between. The CDR3 is made up of 13 amino acids. CDR1 and CDR2 from the germline V gene are MNHNS and SASEGT. The CDR3 protein is CASSWTANTEAFF. As DNA, the CDR3 is TGTGCCAGCAGCTGGACAGCGAACACTGAAGCTTTCTTT.

This chain uses TRBV5-1 with TRBJ2-3, with 8 positions matching TRBD2. Looked up from germline, CDR1 is SGHRS and CDR2 is YFSETQ. The CDR3 length is 16 residues. The junction had 12 bases not matched to a gene; V was cut back by 7 bases and J by 2 bases. The chain's CDR3 is CASREGGGLYTDTQYF. In nucleotides, the CDR3 is TGCGCCAGCCGGGAGGGCGGGGGGTTATACACAGATACGCAGTATTTT. Together with reference TRBV5-1 and TRBJ2-3, the CDR3 gives the full variable domain: KAGVTQTPRYLIKTRGQQVTLSCSPISGHRSVSWYQQTPGQGLQFLFEYFSETQRNKGNFPGRFSGRQFSNSRSEMNVSTLELGDSALYLCASREGGGLYTDTQYFGPGTRLTVL.

This chain uses TRBV9 with TRBJ2-5, with 9 bases matching TRBD2. V shed 3 bases and J 4 bases; nucleotides not matched to a gene: 7. Germline lookup yields CDR1 SGDLS and CDR2 YYNGEE. The CDR3 length is 15 residues. CDR3 sequence reads: CASSGSGTSRETQYF. CDR3 DNA: TGTGCCAGCAGCGGATCCGGGACTAGCCGAGAGACCCAGTACTTC.

J is TRBJ1-1 and V is TRBV28, with TRBD1 matching over 10 bases. The V segment lost 5 bases and the J segment 4 bases; nucleotides outside the gene matches: 4. The CDR3 sequence is 14 residues long. Per germline, CDR1 MDHEN and CDR2 SYDVKM. The chain's CDR3 is CASSPGDRGTEAFF. The CDR3 region has the DNA TGTGCCAGCAGTCCCGGGGACAGGGGCACTGAAGCTTTCTTT.

The chain employs TRBV10-3 and TRBJ1-2, with a weak D call TRBD1 (6 bases). The ends were cut back, 0 bases at V and 7 bases at J, with 15 bases in the middle. Germline CDR1 is ENHRY and CDR2 is SYGVKD. The CDR3 length is 15 residues. The CDR3 DNA follows: TGTGCCATCAGTGAGTCAGAAACAGGGTTAGGTGGCTACACCTTC. Its protein is CAISESETGLGGYTF.

V and J are TRBV5-1 and TRBJ1-6; D perhaps matches TRBD1 (5 bases). Trimming left V 4 bases short and J 7 bases short, with 18 bases between. From germline, CDR1 is SGHRS and CDR2 YFSETQ. The CDR3 loop spans 16 amino acids. The CDR3 DNA is TGCGCCAGCAGCCAATCATCGGCAGGGTCGAATTCACCCCTCCACTTT. Protein sequence: CASSQSSAGSNSPLHF.

The chain employs TRBV27 and TRBJ1-1, with D possibly being TRBD1 (5 bases). V lost 1 base and J 8 bases, leaving 14 bases between the germline ends. There are 14 residues in the CDR3. Per germline, CDR1 MNHEY and CDR2 SMNVEV (reference sequence). The CDR3 reads CASSLFGGGTEAFF. DNA for the CDR3: TGTGCCAGCAGTTTATTCGGCGGAGGGACCGAAGCTTTCTTT.

The chain carries TRBV19 and TRBJ1-1; D is unresolved. This CDR3 spans 13 amino acids. V lost 4 bases to trimming and J lost 8 bases, with 14 bases between them. Germline V gives CDR1 LNHDA, CDR2 SQIVND (reference sequence). Here the CDR3 reads CASSTSKALEAFF. The CDR3 coding sequence is TGTGCCAGTAGTACCTCGAAAGCCCTGGAAGCTTTCTTT.